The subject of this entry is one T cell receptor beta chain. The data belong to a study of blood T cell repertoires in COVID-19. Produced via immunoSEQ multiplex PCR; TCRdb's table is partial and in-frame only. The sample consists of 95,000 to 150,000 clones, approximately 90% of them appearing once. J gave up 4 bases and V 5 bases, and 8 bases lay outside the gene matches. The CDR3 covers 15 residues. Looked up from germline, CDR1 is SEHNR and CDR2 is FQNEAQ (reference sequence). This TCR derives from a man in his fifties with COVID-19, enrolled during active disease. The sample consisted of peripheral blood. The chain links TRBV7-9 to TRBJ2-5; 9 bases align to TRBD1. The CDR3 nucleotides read TGTGCCAGCAGCCGCCGGGACAGGGTGGGAGAGACCCAGTACTTC. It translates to CASSRRDRVGETQYF.